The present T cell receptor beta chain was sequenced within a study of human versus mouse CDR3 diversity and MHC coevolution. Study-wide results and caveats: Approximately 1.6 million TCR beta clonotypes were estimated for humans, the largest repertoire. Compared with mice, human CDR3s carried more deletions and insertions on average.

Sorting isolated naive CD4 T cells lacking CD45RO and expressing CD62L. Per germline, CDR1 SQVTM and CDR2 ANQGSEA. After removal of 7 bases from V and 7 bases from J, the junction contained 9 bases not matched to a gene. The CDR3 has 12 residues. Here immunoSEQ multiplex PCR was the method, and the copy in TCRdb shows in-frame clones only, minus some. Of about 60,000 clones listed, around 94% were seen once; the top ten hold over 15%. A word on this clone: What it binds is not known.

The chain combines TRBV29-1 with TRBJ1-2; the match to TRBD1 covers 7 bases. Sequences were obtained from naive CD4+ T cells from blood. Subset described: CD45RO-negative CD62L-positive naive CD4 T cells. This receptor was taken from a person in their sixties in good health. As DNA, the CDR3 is TGCAGCGCAACAGACAGGGCGAGTGGCTACACCTTC. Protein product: CSATDRASGYTF.